These 15 T cell receptor beta chains originate from one sample sequenced in a study of graft-versus-host responses after intestinal transplantation. Measured with immunoSEQ multiplex PCR; TCRdb has only the in-frame clones, and not every one. The table lists some 85,000 clones, around 90% of them singletons, with about 0.4% in the top ten. Their target antigens are unknown. The sequencing here drew on unstimulated CD8+ T cells sorted from spleen or lymph node cells, taken before transplant. These receptors all come from a human donor who was the organ donor for an intestinal transplant.

The rearrangement links TRBV5-1 to TRBJ1-6; unclear D gene. CDR3 length: 16 residues. V was trimmed by 4 bases and J by 0 bases, leaving 11 bases between them. Germline-derived CDR1 and CDR2 are SGHRS and YFSETQ. Written as DNA, the CDR3 is TGCGCCAGCAGCCCCGGAGGGTTCTCCTATAATTCACCCCTCCACTTT. Amino acids: CASSPGGFSYNSPLHF.

V gene TRBV27 combines with J gene TRBJ2-1; 8 bases fit TRBD1. From germline, CDR1 is MNHEY and CDR2 SMNVEV (reference sequence). J gave up 10 bases and V 3 bases, and 11 bases lay outside the gene matches. The CDR3 totals 15 residues. In DNA, the CDR3 is TGTGCCAGCAGTTTCGGTGACAGGGGTTGGCGGGAGCAGTTCTTC. Translated: CASSFGDRGWREQFF.

The chain links TRBV2 to TRBJ2-3; 7 nucleotides align to TRBD2. V shed 0 bases, J shed 5 bases, and the junction held 5 bases outside the gene matches. The CDR3 is 15 amino acids. Germline CDR1 and CDR2: SNHLY and FYNNEI. The CDR3 spells CASSEALGGGDTQYF. CDR3 nucleotides: TGTGCCAGCAGTGAAGCATTGGGGGGGGGAGATACGCAGTATTTT.

The chain employs TRBV4-1 and TRBJ2-1; 7 bases are shared with TRBD2. The V and J ends lost 2 bases and 1 base, in that order; junction bases with no gene match: 5. The CDR3 consists of 16 residues. CDR1 is MGHRA and CDR2 is YSYEKL in the germline V gene. The CDR3: CASSQIASGSYNEQFF. For the CDR3, the DNA is TGCGCCAGCAGCCAAATCGCTAGCGGTTCCTACAATGAGCAGTTCTTC.

The chain links TRBV7-6 to TRBJ2-7; tentatively, D is TRBD1 (6 bases). This CDR3 is built from 14 residues. V was cut by 5 bases and J by 2 bases, with 13 bases left in between. Germline V gene data show CDR1 as SGHVS and CDR2 as FNYEAQ. The CDR3 DNA follows: TGTGCCAGCAGCAACGGACAGTTAACCTACGAGCAGTACTTC. Translating gives CASSNGQLTYEQYF.

The gene calls are TRBV27 and TRBJ1-6; tentative D call: TRBD1 (5 bases). Looked up from germline, CDR1 is MNHEY and CDR2 is SMNVEV (reference sequence). V gave up 5 bases and J gave up 6 bases, with 11 bases separating them. This CDR3 comprises 14 residues. CDR3 DNA: TGTGCCAGCAGTCTTTTCCAGGGTAATTCACCCCTCCACTTT. Translated: CASSLFQGNSPLHF.

This chain connects TRBV10-2 to TRBJ1-1; weak D call: TRBD1 (6 bases). In germline, CDR1 is WSHSY, CDR2 SAAADI. The CDR3 contains 14 residues. V lost 2 bases to trimming and J lost 4 bases, with 11 bases between them. The CDR3 DNA is TGCGCCAGCAGTGAGGAGGGGGGGGCCACTGAAGCTTTCTTT. This sequence encodes CASSEEGGATEAFF.

The chain joins TRBV19 to TRBJ1-1; 8 bases are shared with TRBD1. V shed 7 bases and J 1 base; nucleotides not matched to a gene: 2. The CDR3 has 13 amino acids. Germline CDR1 LNHDA, CDR2 SQIVND (reference sequence). The CDR3 loop reads CASTDRGNTEAFF. As DNA, the CDR3 is TGTGCCAGTACCGACAGGGGGAACACTGAAGCTTTCTTT.

This clone was seen a single time. The chain joins TRBV28 to TRBJ1-4, with TRBD1 matching over 9 bases. With V trimmed by 5 bases and J by 5 bases, 12 bases remained unmatched. Per germline, CDR1 MDHEN and CDR2 SYDVKM. The CDR3 has 17 residues. CDR3 bases: TGTGCCAGCAGTCCCGCTCGCCGGGACAGGGAGAATGAAAAACTGTTTTTT. It yields the protein CASSPARRDRENEKLFF.

CDR3 protein: CASSPPKPGGEQYF. CDR3 nucleotide sequence: TGTGCCAGCAGCCCCCCAAAGCCAGGGGGCGAGCAGTACTTC. The genes are TRBV7-9 and TRBJ2-5; 7 bases agree with TRBD1. The J call may be wrong; the DNA end is better matched by TRBJ2-7. Germline CDR1 is SEHNR and CDR2 is FQNEAQ (reference sequence). The CDR3 totals 14 residues.

This rearrangement joins TRBV19 to TRBJ1-1; D is unresolved. CDR1 and CDR2 (germline): LNHDA, SQIVND (reference sequence). Trimming left V 7 bases short and J 1 base short, with 13 bases between. The CDR3 length is 14 residues. The CDR3 nucleotides read TGTGCCAGTAAACTCCAAGGGAGGAACACTGAAGCTTTCTTT. Protein product: CASKLQGRNTEAFF.

The CDR3 region has the DNA TGTGCCAGCAGTGAAGCTGCTTGGGGGGGGTACCAAGAGACCCAGTACTTC. This translates into CASSEAAWGGYQETQYF. The chain joins TRBV2 to TRBJ2-5, with TRBD2 matching over 7 bases. This CDR3 region has 17 residues. In germline, CDR1 is SNHLY, CDR2 FYNNEI. V shed 0 bases and J 0 bases; nucleotides not matched to a gene: 7. Supplemented by reference TRBV2 and TRBJ2-5, the full variable domain reads EPEVTQTPSHQVTQMGQEVILRCVPISNHLYFYWYRQILGQKVEFLVSFYNNEISEKSEIFDDQFSVERPDGSNFTLKIRSTKLEDSAMYFCASSEAAWGGYQETQYFGPGTRLLVL.

This sequence joins TRBV4-3 and TRBJ2-2; 8 bases line up with TRBD2. The CDR3 runs 15 residues. Germline V gives CDR1 LGHNA, CDR2 YSLEER. V was pared by 4 bases and J by 3 bases, with 4 bases of the junction left unmatched. CDR3 sequence (DNA): TGCGCCAGCAGCCCCGGGAGGGTCGACACCGGGGAGCTGTTTTTT. This translates into CASSPGRVDTGELFF.

The chain carries TRBV4-2 and TRBJ2-3, with TRBD2 matching over 12 bases. This CDR3 comprises 20 residues. CDR1 LGHNA and CDR2 YNFKEQ come from the germline V gene. V lost 1 base to trimming and J lost 0 bases; unmatched junction nucleotides: 11. CDR3 protein: CASSQVTLAGGDKSTDTQYF. CDR3 DNA: TGTGCCAGCAGCCAAGTCACTCTAGCGGGGGGGGACAAGAGCACAGATACGCAGTATTTT.

The CDR3 spells CASSELNTEAFF. The CDR3 coding sequence is TGTGCCAGCAGTGAATTAAACACTGAAGCTTTCTTT. The genes are TRBV25-1 and TRBJ1-1; no clear D gene. The CDR3 extends over 12 amino acids. V was trimmed by 1 base and J by 2 bases, leaving 2 bases between them. Germline CDR1 reads MGHDK; CDR2 reads SYGVNS.